This T cell receptor (beta chain) was obtained from a study of cytomegalovirus exposure and HLA in healthy donors (TCRdb year 2017). About the study as a whole: In an earlier analysis of 550 to 750 of the donors, about 270 Gb of sequence data and 90 million to 120 million unique TCR beta sequences from 150 million to 200 million T cells were reported. The genetic ancestry cluster associated with self-reported Caucasian donors included about 81% of the roughly 410 genotyped donors. A later analysis re-analyzed previously published TCR beta repertoires from roughly 600 donors and added high-resolution HLA genotyping to study TCR occurrence patterns. Five DR-DQ haplotypes were handled as single units for association and clustering because linkage in the cohort was strong. Typing coverage varied by locus: roughly 629-630 donors for A, B, C, DRB1 and DQB1; some 520 for DQA1; 606 for DPA1; around 490 for DPB1. The study profiled the T cell repertoires of under 850 subjects by immunosequencing and related them to cytomegalovirus serostatus. The study aimed to test whether signatures of past pathogen exposure could be identified by cataloging public T cell receptors. To decide whether each TCR beta V gene segment behaved as functional or pseudogenic, an earlier analysis of approximately 590 of the donors relied on high-throughput TCR beta sequencing. Donor age, sex, ethnicity and CMV serostatus were compiled together with the repertoire data. Genome-wide SNP genotypes for about 55% of the roughly 670 donors were used in a later genetic analysis, which treated that subset as a discovery cohort. HLA typing included class I and class II loci at four-digit resolution. The study combined high-throughput TCR immunosequencing, statistical association of individual TCRs with disease status, and machine learning to predict cytomegalovirus infection status. An early release that covered around 590 HLA-typed donors contained about 300 gigabases of sequencing data and tens of millions of unique TCR sequences. All discovery cohort repertoires had been generated using a single sequencing platform. Besides the first cohort of approximately 710 subjects, a separate validation cohort made up of over a hundred different subjects was used. In the later analysis, no new phenotypic data were used to find candidate immune exposures; instead, reliance was placed on TCR beta sequences and their occurrence across donors. On average, over 200,000 unique TCR beta nucleotide sequences were sequenced per donor among more than 350 genotyped donors of the cohort, with roughly 20% of those sequences being non-productive.

The cohort was made up of approximately 670 healthy bone marrow donors. At the time of sampling, every cohort member was nominally healthy, though immune exposures that went unrecorded were likely present. The donor was CMV seropositive and was included in the group of 250 to 350 seropositive cohort members. A peripheral blood sample was provided by each donor, and peripheral blood mononuclear cells were used for TCR beta sequencing. The Qiagen DNeasy Blood Extraction Kit was used to extract genomic DNA from the blood cell samples. Inclusive of the bounding cysteine and phenylalanine, the CDR3 is 14 residues long. Left in the record is the CDR3 DNA by itself, 42 bases read in frame from the first base. According to the germline V gene (reference sequence), CDR1 reads MNHNY and CDR2 reads SVGAGI. Trimming costs V 2 bases and J 4 bases, and their ends lie 11 bases apart. Concerning this clone: It has no known antigen specificity. Per-base quality was not reported, and no clone a single base away is much larger than it.

The paper's findings and limits, for the study overall: In an earlier analysis of 587 of the donors, most TCR beta V segments appeared in productive rearrangements about 87% or about 30% of the time, broadly matching IMGT annotations. Immune exposure information for the cohort was limited to CMV serostatus. Roughly uniform sequencing depth across donors was assumed in presence/absence analyses, although this assumption may not hold. In a later analysis, the rate of TCR association differed among HLA loci, with DRB1 alleles having the most associated TCRs and HLA-C alleles having the fewest. Specific HLA alleles were associated with 15,000 to 20,000 TCR beta sequences at a false discovery rate of 0.05 in a later analysis. Because some donors lacked HLA typing at each locus, the association tests relied only on the typed subset. In this cohort, only TCR beta chains were sequenced, and detectable features were limited by the absence of alpha or paired-chain data. Three of the identified cytomegalovirus-associated TCR beta chains were confirmed in vitro to be specific for cytomegalovirus antigens. According to a later analysis, parvovirus B19, influenza, CMV and Epstein-Barr virus appeared linked to several top co-occurrence clusters. An association between a missense DCLRE1C variant and V-gene and J-gene trimming of TCR beta chains was found in a later genetic analysis and replicated in an independent cohort. Compared with equally common non-associated chains, HLA-associated TCR beta chains in a later analysis were more clonally expanded and had lower generation probabilities. Some IMGT-functional V segments, including TRBV6-2 and TRBV6-3, could not be told apart with the 87-base-pair reads, so those segments were excluded. Linkage disequilibrium might explain the correlated functional status among segregating V segments, but an unknown experimental factor could not be ruled out. Strong co-occurrence of HLA alleles, especially DR and DQ, made assigning TCR associations to individual alleles difficult. Most TCR sequences were seen in very few donors, while some public TCRs were found in many individuals. The study listed 150 to 200 TCR beta chains as associated with cytomegalovirus. In both the original and validation cohorts, the classifier was reported to diagnose cytomegalovirus status with high specificity and sensitivity. A further reported finding was that TCR beta sequences accurately predicted the HLA-A and HLA-B alleles for most subjects in the first cohort. The sequencing pipeline was judged likely to have produced a cluster of highly shared sequence variants as a technical artifact. In a later genetic analysis, fewer N-insertions in productive TCRs were reported among donors in an Asian-associated ancestry cluster than the approximately 670-donor mean. It was suggested by the authors that the approach could potentially be generalized to other disease states and immunological phenotypes. Roughly 17 rarely observed V segments, including chromosome 9 orphons, were excluded from the earlier analysis of approximately 600 of the donors because counts were too low. Most CMV-associated TCR beta chains appeared to be HLA-restricted in a later analysis, and the HLA associations seemed to be driven largely by CMV exposure.

Library method: the immunoSEQ multiplex PCR assay. A mixture of 60 forward primers for TCR Vbeta segments and 13 reverse primers for TCR Jbeta segments was used in the multiplex PCR. Amplification of the CDR3 region of rearranged TCR beta genes was performed with a multiplex PCR assay on genomic DNA. Amplified TCR beta libraries were sequenced as 87-base-pair reads on the Illumina HiSeq System. The paper's processing steps were these. A later analysis counted some 74 million unique TCR beta chains across the 666 repertoires, and around 12 million of these chains were shared by at least two donors. Raw reads were error-corrected and collapsed into unique sequences with a nearest-neighbor algorithm that merged closely related sequences to remove PCR and sequencing errors. To assign V, D and J gene segments, CDR3 sequences were aligned to IMGT reference sequences. For a sequence to be retained, a match of at least six nucleotides was required to both a V gene segment and a J gene segment. A rearrangement was called productive if the CDR3 had no stop codons and remained in frame with V and J, and every other rearrangement was called non-productive. Following IMGT convention, CDR3 was defined as the stretch from the second conserved V-encoded cysteine to the conserved J-encoded phenylalanine. The earlier analysis of a few hundred of the donors excluded sequences that lacked an unambiguous match to a single V gene segment. In an earlier analysis of a few hundred of the donors, a V segment was called functional when productive rearrangements were above 56.7%, and segregating when the standard deviation between donors exceeded 5%. A statistical classification framework was developed to diagnose cytomegalovirus status using the catalog of TCR beta chain sequences. In a later analysis, TCR nucleotide sequences were compared against IMGT/GENE-DB human TR gene sequences so that V and J genes could be assigned. A later analysis assigned CDR3 sequences and most-parsimonious VDJ recombination scenarios with the TCRdist pipeline. In a later analysis, every TCR beta chain was defined by the combination of its CDR3 amino acid sequence and its V-gene family, and reads without a unique V-gene family were dropped. In a later analysis, a few hundred highly shared, low-generation-probability nucleotide sequences were removed to address suspected cross-contamination and a sequencing artifact. In a later analysis, a clonal expansion index was calculated for each public chain from normalized within-repertoire ranks of inferred template counts. In a later analysis, generation probabilities were computed with a VDJ recombination model fitted to out-of-frame rearrangements, and the resulting probabilities were checked against IGoR. Hypergeometric tests were used in a later analysis to score TCR-TCR, TCR-HLA and TCR-CMV co-occurrence, with a repertoire-size bias correction applied to the TCR pairs. False discovery rates were estimated in a later analysis by permuting HLA or CMV assignments 20 times. In a later analysis, co-occurring TCRs were grouped with DBSCAN, and TCRdist sequence similarity was added when clustering was performed within HLA-allele-positive subsets. Co-occurrence clustering excluded repertoires with fewer than 30,000 or more than 120,000 public chains, plus five with anomalous nucleotide sharing. In TCRdb, the immuneACCESS table is reduced to in-frame sequences with V and J assigned. These tables do not hold every clone; where another copy was compared, an unresolved V gene accounts for under half, and the others remain unexplained. V, J and clone size reflect that table, while D and trimming were determined from the DNA. This sample gives some 190,000 clones in total; roughly 77% of them show up just once. Clones ranked in the top ten supply 2.5% of the sample.

The specimen sequenced was PBMCs. The clonotype was recovered from a woman younger than 45 in good health and CMV-seropositive. The receptor chain draws on TRBV6-6 and TRBJ1-2; the D gene is not confidently resolved. CDR3 loop: CASSYLPQFYGYTF. The nucleotide sequence is given as TGTGCCAGCAGTTACCTTCCCCAGTTCTATGGCTACACCTTC.